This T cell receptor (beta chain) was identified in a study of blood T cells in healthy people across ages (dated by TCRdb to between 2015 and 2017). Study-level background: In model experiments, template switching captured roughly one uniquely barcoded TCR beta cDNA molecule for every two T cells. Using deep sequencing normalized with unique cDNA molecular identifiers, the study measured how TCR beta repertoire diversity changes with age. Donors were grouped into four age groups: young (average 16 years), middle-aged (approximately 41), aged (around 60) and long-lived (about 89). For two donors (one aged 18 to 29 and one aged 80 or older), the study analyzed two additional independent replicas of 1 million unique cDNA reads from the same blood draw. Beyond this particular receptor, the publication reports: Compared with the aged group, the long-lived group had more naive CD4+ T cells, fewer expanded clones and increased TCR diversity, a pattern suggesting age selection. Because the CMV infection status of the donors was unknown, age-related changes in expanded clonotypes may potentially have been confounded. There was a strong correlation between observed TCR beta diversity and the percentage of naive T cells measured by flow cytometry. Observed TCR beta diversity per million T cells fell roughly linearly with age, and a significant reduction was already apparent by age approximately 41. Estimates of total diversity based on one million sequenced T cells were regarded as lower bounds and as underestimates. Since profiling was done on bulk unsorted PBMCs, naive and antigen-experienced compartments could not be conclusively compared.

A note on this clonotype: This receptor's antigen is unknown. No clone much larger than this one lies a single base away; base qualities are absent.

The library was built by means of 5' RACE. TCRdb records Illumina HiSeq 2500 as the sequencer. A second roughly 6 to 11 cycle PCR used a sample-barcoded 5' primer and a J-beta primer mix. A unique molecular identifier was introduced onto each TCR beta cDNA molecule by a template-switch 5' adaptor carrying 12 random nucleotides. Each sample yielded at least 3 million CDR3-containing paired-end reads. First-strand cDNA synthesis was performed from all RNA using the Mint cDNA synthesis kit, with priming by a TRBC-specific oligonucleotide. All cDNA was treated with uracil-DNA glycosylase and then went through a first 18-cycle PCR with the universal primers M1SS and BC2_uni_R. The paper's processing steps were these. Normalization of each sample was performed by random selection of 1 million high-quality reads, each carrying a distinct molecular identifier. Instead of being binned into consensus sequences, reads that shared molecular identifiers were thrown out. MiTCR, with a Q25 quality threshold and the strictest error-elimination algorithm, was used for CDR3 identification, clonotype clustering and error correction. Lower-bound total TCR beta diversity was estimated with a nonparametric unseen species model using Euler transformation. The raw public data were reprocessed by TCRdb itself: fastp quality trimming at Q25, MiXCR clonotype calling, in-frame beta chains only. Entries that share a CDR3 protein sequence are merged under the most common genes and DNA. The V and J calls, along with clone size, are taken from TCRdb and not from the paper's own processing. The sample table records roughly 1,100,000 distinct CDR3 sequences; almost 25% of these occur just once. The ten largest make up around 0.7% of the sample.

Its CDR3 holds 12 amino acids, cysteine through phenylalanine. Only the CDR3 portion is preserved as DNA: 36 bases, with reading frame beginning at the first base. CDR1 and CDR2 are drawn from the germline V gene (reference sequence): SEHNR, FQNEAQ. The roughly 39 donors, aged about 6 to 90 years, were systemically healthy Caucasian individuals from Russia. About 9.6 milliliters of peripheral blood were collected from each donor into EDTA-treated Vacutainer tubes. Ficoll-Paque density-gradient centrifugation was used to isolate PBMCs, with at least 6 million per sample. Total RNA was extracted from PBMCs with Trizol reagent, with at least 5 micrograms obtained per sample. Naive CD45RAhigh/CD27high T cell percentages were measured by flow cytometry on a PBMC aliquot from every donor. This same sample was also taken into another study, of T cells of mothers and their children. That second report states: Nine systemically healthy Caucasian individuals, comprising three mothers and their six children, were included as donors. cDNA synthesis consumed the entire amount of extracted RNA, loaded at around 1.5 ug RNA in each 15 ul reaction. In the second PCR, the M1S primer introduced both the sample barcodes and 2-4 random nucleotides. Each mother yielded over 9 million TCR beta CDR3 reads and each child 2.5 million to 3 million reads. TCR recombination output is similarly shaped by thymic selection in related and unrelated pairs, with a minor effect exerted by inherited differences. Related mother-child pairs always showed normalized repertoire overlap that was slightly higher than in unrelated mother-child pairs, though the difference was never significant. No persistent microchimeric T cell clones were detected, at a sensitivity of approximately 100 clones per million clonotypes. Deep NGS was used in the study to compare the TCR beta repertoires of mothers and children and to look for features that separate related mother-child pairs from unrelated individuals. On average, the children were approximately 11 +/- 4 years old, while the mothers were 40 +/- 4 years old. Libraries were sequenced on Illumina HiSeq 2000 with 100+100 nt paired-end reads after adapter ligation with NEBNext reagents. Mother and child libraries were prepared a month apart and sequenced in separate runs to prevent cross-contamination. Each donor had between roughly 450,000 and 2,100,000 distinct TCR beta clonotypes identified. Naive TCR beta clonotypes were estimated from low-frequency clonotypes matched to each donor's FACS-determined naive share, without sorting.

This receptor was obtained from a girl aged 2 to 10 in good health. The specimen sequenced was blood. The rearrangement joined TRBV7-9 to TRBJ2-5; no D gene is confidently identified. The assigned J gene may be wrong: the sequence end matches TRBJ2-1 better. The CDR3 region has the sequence CASSLASTEQFF. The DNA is TGTGCCAGCAGCTTAGCGTCGACTGAGCAGTTCTTC.